The next 31 T cell receptor beta chains were all read from a single sample in a study of response to subunit inactivated influenza vaccine (dated by TCRdb to between 2018 and 2020). Receptor amplification or capture employed RT-PCR. The sequencer listed for this sample is Illumina HiSeq 2500. In TCRdb, the public reads were trimmed at Q25 with fastp and aligned with MiXCR, with productive beta chains retained. Rows merge per CDR3 protein into single entries with the most common DNA and genes. The sample profile shows fewer than 350,000 distinct CDR3 sequences; less than 25% of them were found once. Roughly 10% of the sample lies in the top ten. The sample consisted of PBMCs from blood, taken 21 months after vaccination. The receptors were gathered from a man between 50 and 75 years old who received an inactivated influenza vaccine. Donor details come from another sample of the same person, matched by shared clones.

This chain connects TRBV20-1 to TRBJ2-6; no clear D. The CDR3 is 16 amino acids. Germline V lookup: CDR1 DFQATT, CDR2 SNEGSKA (reference sequence). V lost 1 base and J 2 bases, leaving 12 bases between the germline ends. DNA for the CDR3: TGCAGTGCTAGAGTTATTAATGGGGCTGGGGCCAACGTCCTGACTTTC. This translates into CSARVINGAGANVLTF.

This clonotype showed up many times. CDR3 DNA: TGCGCCAGCAGCTTGCCAGGGTCAGAGGAGACCCAGTACTTC. Its translation is CASSLPGSEETQYF. The V and J genes are TRBV5-1 and TRBJ2-5; perhaps TRBD1 as D (5 bases). CDR1 and CDR2 (germline): SGHRS, YFSETQ. The CDR3 has 14 residues. V was pared by 1 base and J by 5 bases, with 12 bases between.

CDR3 amino acids: CASSFGGGWYGDTEAFF. Written as DNA, the CDR3 is TGTGCCAGCAGCTTTGGAGGGGGCTGGTATGGGGACACTGAAGCTTTCTTT. The V gene is TRBV5-5, the J gene TRBJ1-1; 7 bases fit TRBD1. Trimming at V came to 2 bases and at J to 3 bases, leaving 13 bases not matched to a gene. Germline CDR1 and CDR2: SGHKS and YYEKEE (reference sequence). The CDR3 runs 17 residues.

This clonotype was seen a handful of times. The chain joins TRBV20-1 to TRBJ1-3, with D perhaps TRBD1 (5 bases). Trimming cost V 0 bases and J 0 bases, with 9 bases left between them. Germline values: CDR1 DFQATT, CDR2 SNEGSKA (reference sequence). The CDR3 has 15 amino acids. Here the CDR3 reads CSARDGALSGNTIYF. For the CDR3, the DNA is TGCAGTGCTAGAGACGGGGCCCTCTCTGGAAACACCATATATTTT.

The V and J genes are TRBV2 and TRBJ2-1; TRBD1 is a possible D gene (5 bases). Trimming left V 7 bases short and J 3 bases short, with 16 bases between. The CDR3 is made up of 15 amino acids. Germline CDR1 and CDR2: SNHLY and FYNNEI. The CDR3 loop reads CASTTNGQGYNEQFF. As DNA, the CDR3 is TGTGCCAGCACCACGAATGGACAAGGCTACAATGAGCAGTTCTTC.

The V gene is TRBV5-1, the J gene TRBJ2-3, with TRBD2 as a possible D gene (5 bases). Deletions cut 0 bases from V and 6 bases from J, with 11 bases between. In germline, CDR1 is SGHRS, CDR2 YFSETQ. CDR3 length: 14 residues. The CDR3 nucleotides are TGCGCCAGCAGCTTGGGGCCTACGGGGGATACGCAGTATTTT. The encoded protein is CASSLGPTGDTQYF.

This clonotype was detected ten times or more. The CDR3 region has the DNA TGTGCCAGCAGCCAAGGATCCTGGAGGACTGAAGCTTTCTTT. Amino acid sequence: CASSQGSWRTEAFF. V and J are TRBV14 and TRBJ1-1; D not resolved. This CDR3 is built from 14 residues. The germline V gene encodes CDR1 SGHDN and CDR2 FVKESK. V was clipped by 1 base and J by 5 bases, with 11 bases between them.

There are a few counts of this clonotype. The chain recombines TRBV12-3 or TRBV12-4 with TRBJ1-2; TRBD1 might be the D (6 bases). This CDR3 comprises 15 residues. V shed 6 bases and J shed 5 bases, with 19 bases lying between them. CDR3 sequence reads: CASSPRQGFAYGYTF. CDR3 DNA: TGTGCCAGCAGCCCCAGGCAGGGGTTCGCTTATGGCTACACCTTC.

This clonotype was counted at least ten times. The rearrangement links TRBV6-5 to TRBJ1-2, with no clear D. Germline V gene data show CDR1 as MNHEY and CDR2 as SVGAGI. The V end was cut by 7 bases, the J end by 7 bases, with 10 bases between. The CDR3 is made up of 11 amino acids. The CDR3 spells CASMSNFGYTF. The CDR3 DNA follows: TGTGCCAGCATGAGTAATTTTGGCTACACCTTC.

This clonotype was counted only a few times. The J gene is TRBJ1-2, the V gene TRBV11-1; 8 bases map to TRBD1. The CDR3 has 18 amino acids. The V gene end was trimmed by 5 bases and the J gene end by 3 bases; junction bases not matched to a gene: 17. The germline V gene encodes CDR1 SGHAT and CDR2 FQDESV (reference sequence). The DNA of the CDR3 is TGTGCCAGCAGCCCACTAGGAGGAGGGGGACAGGACCACTATGGCTACACCTTC. Its protein is CASSPLGGGGQDHYGYTF. The complete variable domain, with remaining parts taken from reference TRBV11-1 and TRBJ1-2, reads EAEVAQSPRYKITEKSQAVAFWCDPISGHATLYWYRQILGQGPELLVQFQDESVVDDSQLPKDRFSAERLKGVDSTLKIQPAELGDSAMYLCASSPLGGGGQDHYGYTFGSGTRLTVV.

The chain uses TRBV6-1 and TRBJ2-7; 7 bases agree with TRBD1. CDR3 length equals 15 residues. Per germline, CDR1 MNHNS and CDR2 SASEGT. Trimming removed 6 bases from V and 4 bases from J; junction bases left unmatched: 12. Here the CDR3 reads CASSHSIGTVYEQYF. In nucleotides, the CDR3 is TGTGCCAGCAGCCATTCAATTGGGACAGTTTACGAGCAGTACTTC.

In this sample, this clonotype turned up a few times. This chain links TRBV4-3 with TRBJ1-1; tentatively, D is TRBD1 (5 bases). The CDR3 totals 14 residues. Trimming removed 1 base at V and 13 bases at J, with 19 bases between. Germline assignment: CDR1 LGHNA and CDR2 YSLEER. CDR3 bases: TGCGCCAGCAGCCAAGTGAGGTTCCAGGGTTCGGTTTTCTTT. Residues: CASSQVRFQGSVFF.

This clonotype appeared a few times. J is TRBJ2-7 and V is TRBV7-2; TRBD1 matches at 9 bases. V lost 5 bases to trimming and J lost 9 bases; unmatched junction nucleotides: 8. The CDR3 sequence is 13 residues long. Germline loops: CDR1 SGHTA, CDR2 FQGNSA. The CDR3 DNA sequence: TGTGCCAGCAGCCGGACAGGGGCGAGGGGGCAGTACTTC. Protein sequence: CASSRTGARGQYF.

The J gene is TRBJ2-5, the V gene TRBV20-1; D unresolved. Germline assignment: CDR1 DFQATT and CDR2 SNEGSKA (reference sequence). V lost 0 bases, J lost 5 bases, and 7 bases lay in between. The CDR3 totals 12 residues. CDR3 protein: CSARDLVETQYF. The DNA of the CDR3 is TGCAGTGCTAGAGATCTTGTGGAGACCCAGTACTTC.

The CDR3 DNA is TGTGCCAGCTCACCCGGCCAGGGGAAAATGCAGTACTTC. Amino acids: CASSPGQGKMQYF. The chain joins TRBV18 to TRBJ2-7; perhaps TRBD1 as D (6 bases). Trimming removed 3 bases at V and 9 bases at J, with 15 bases between. There are 13 residues in the CDR3. Germline V gives CDR1 KGHSH, CDR2 LQKENI.

The chain uses TRBV18 and TRBJ2-3; unclear D gene. Looked up from germline, CDR1 is KGHSH and CDR2 is LQKENI. Trimming removed 6 bases at V and 0 bases at J, with 16 bases between. The CDR3 is 16 amino acids. The CDR3 DNA is TGTGCCAGCTCCCAGTCAGCAGTCCTTAGCACAGATACGCAGTATTTT. Translating it yields CASSQSAVLSTDTQYF.

This clonotype was seen only a few times. This chain joins TRBV6-6 and TRBJ2-7; D is possibly TRBD2 (5 bases). The V gene's germline CDR1 is MNHNY and CDR2 SVGAGI (reference sequence). V gave up 2 bases and J gave up 1 base, with 15 bases separating them. The CDR3 is 16 residues long. The CDR3 region is CASSYGTHGVSYEQYF. CDR3 sequence (DNA): TGTGCCAGCAGTTACGGTACCCACGGGGTGTCCTACGAGCAGTACTTC.

This clonotype has more than one count but fewer than ten. The gene calls are TRBV5-4 and TRBJ1-1; D is unresolved. V gave up 4 bases and J gave up 0 bases, with 13 bases separating them. The germline CDR1 and CDR2 sequences are SGHNT and YYREEE (reference sequence). The CDR3 has 15 amino acids. In DNA, the CDR3 is TGTGCCAGCAGCCCTGGGAGAGGCCTGAACACTGAAGCTTTCTTT. Its protein product is CASSPGRGLNTEAFF.

The J gene is TRBJ2-3, the V gene TRBV19; no clear D. V was shortened by 5 bases and J by 4 bases, with 7 bases between the two germline ends. This CDR3 is built from 12 residues. Germline V gene lookup returns CDR1 LNHDA and CDR2 SQIVND (reference sequence). The CDR3 loop reads CASSSHADTQYF. In DNA, the CDR3 is TGTGCCAGTAGTTCCCACGCAGATACGCAGTATTTT.

The chain couples TRBV5-1 to TRBJ2-1; no clear D. The V and J ends lost 0 bases and 5 bases respectively, with 9 bases between them. Germline loops: CDR1 SGHRS, CDR2 YFSETQ. This CDR3 has 14 amino acids. CDR3 nucleotide sequence: TGCGCCAGCAGCTTGGCACCTAACAACAATGAGCAGTTCTTC. Translating it yields CASSLAPNNNEQFF.

The sample holds a few counts of this clonotype. The genes are TRBV28 and TRBJ2-4, with a possible D match to TRBD2 (5 bases). Germline loops: CDR1 MDHEN, CDR2 SYDVKM. The length of the CDR3 is 21 residues. V dropped 3 bases and J dropped 0 bases, with 27 bases sitting between them. The DNA of the CDR3 is TGTGCCAGCAGTTTCGGGCGGTCCGTAAGCGGTACGCGATTAGCCAAAAACATTCAGTACTTC. Its translation is CASSFGRSVSGTRLAKNIQYF.

The rearrangement uses TRBV4-1 and TRBJ2-2; 9 positions agree with TRBD2. CDR1 and CDR2 (germline): MGHRA, YSYEKL. The CDR3 runs to 17 residues. V gave up 1 base and J gave up 2 bases; unmatched junction bases: 5. CDR3 protein: CASSQAQRGVNTGELFF. The CDR3 DNA reads TGCGCCAGCAGCCAAGCCCAGCGGGGGGTCAACACCGGGGAGCTGTTTTTT.

This chain uses TRBV29-1 with TRBJ2-3; 12 nucleotides agree with TRBD1. J lost 3 bases, V lost 6 bases, and 7 bases had no gene match. The CDR3 length is 15 residues. Germline-derived CDR1 and CDR2 are SQVTM and ANQGSEA. The DNA of the CDR3 is TGCAGCGTCCGTCAGGGACAGGGGGCTACAGATACGCAGTATTTT. Encoded protein: CSVRQGQGATDTQYF.

The genes are TRBV20-1 and TRBJ2-7, with 8 bases fitting TRBD1. Germline lookup yields CDR1 DFQATT and CDR2 SNEGSKA (reference sequence). The length of the CDR3 is 13 residues. The V and J ends lost 3 bases and 4 bases, in that order; junction bases with no gene match: 5. This CDR3 reads CSASGTGVYEQYF. The CDR3 DNA follows: TGCAGTGCTAGTGGGACAGGAGTATACGAGCAGTACTTC.

V is TRBV6-1 and J is TRBJ2-5; possible D gene TRBD2, 6 bases. The CDR3 covers 14 residues. The V gene's germline CDR1 is MNHNS and CDR2 SASEGT. V was pared by 5 bases and J by 4 bases, with 14 bases between. The CDR3 here is CASSSGGVGETQYF. CDR3 sequence (DNA): TGTGCCAGCAGTAGTGGAGGGGTGGGAGAGACCCAGTACTTC.

The rearrangement links TRBV4-3 to TRBJ1-4, with D maybe TRBD1 (6 bases). Germline loops: CDR1 LGHNA, CDR2 YSLEER. CDR3 size: 17 residues. V dropped 2 bases and J dropped 6 bases, with 19 bases sitting between them. The CDR3 sequence is CASSQSPPGQGYEKLFF. The CDR3 region has the DNA TGCGCCAGCAGCCAAAGTCCTCCGGGGCAGGGGTATGAAAAACTGTTTTTT.

This CDR3 is CASSSGTGSNTEAFF. CDR3 sequence (DNA): TGTGCCAGCAGCTCAGGGACAGGGTCGAACACTGAAGCTTTCTTT. The chain uses TRBV7-3 and TRBJ1-1; 9 bases are shared with TRBD1. Germline V CDR1 and CDR2: SGHTA, FQGTGA. Unmatched junction bases numbered 4, after V lost 4 bases and J lost 1 base. CDR3 length: 15 amino acids.

The chain recombines TRBV10-3 with TRBJ2-5, with D tentatively TRBD2 (6 bases). The CDR3 is 14 residues long. Per germline, CDR1 ENHRY and CDR2 SYGVKD. Deletions cut 3 bases from V and 2 bases from J, with 10 bases between. For the CDR3, the DNA is TGTGCCATCAGTGATATGGGGGGACAAGAGACCCAGTACTTC. Protein: CAISDMGGQETQYF.

The chain carries TRBV5-1 and TRBJ2-5; D perhaps matches TRBD2 (7 bases). Germline V CDR1 and CDR2: SGHRS, YFSETQ. The V gene lost 5 bases and the J gene lost 1 base, with 18 bases spanning the gap. The CDR3 sequence is 16 residues long. The CDR3 DNA is TGCGCCAGCAGGGCCTCGGGGGGCCTTCGCCAAGAGACCCAGTACTTC. It is translated as CASRASGGLRQETQYF.

A few counts support this clonotype. The V and J genes are TRBV24-1 and TRBJ2-3, with TRBD2 as a possible D gene (6 bases). The CDR3 contains 17 residues. Germline V gene lookup returns CDR1 KGHDR and CDR2 SFDVKD. The V and J ends lost 0 bases and 5 bases respectively, with 17 bases between them. For the CDR3, the DNA is TGTGCCACCAGTGATTTGACTAGCCGCGACGGGCTAGATACGCAGTATTTT. Amino acid sequence: CATSDLTSRDGLDTQYF.

The gene calls are TRBV7-2 and TRBJ2-7, with D possibly matching TRBD1 (6 bases). Trimming stripped 2 bases from V and 1 base from J, with 15 bases between. The CDR3 is 16 amino acids. CDR1 SGHTA and CDR2 FQGNSA come from the germline V gene. CDR3 DNA: TGTGCCAGCAGCTTAATCCCGACAGGACCTTCCTACGAGCAGTACTTC. The encoded protein is CASSLIPTGPSYEQYF.